This TCR beta chain appears in the sequencing data of a study of cytomegalovirus exposure and HLA in healthy donors (dated by TCRdb to about 2017). Looking at the study overall: In an earlier analysis of 450 to 750 of the donors, about 270 Gb of sequence data and 90 million to 120 million unique TCR beta sequences from about 179 million T cells were reported. A handful of DR-DQ haplotypes were handled as single units for association and clustering because linkage in the cohort was strong. Class I and class II HLA loci were covered by the typing at four-digit resolution. Every discovery cohort repertoire had been produced on one sequencing platform. Around 330 gigabases of sequencing data and 70 million to 95 million unique TCR sequences made up an early release that covered under 750 HLA-typed donors. A separate validation cohort of some 130 different subjects was used in addition to the roughly 720-subject first cohort. On average, about 240,000 unique TCR beta nucleotide sequences were sequenced per donor among some 420 genotyped donors of the cohort, with roughly 19% of those sequences being non-productive. Donor age, sex, ethnicity and CMV serostatus were compiled alongside the repertoire data. The study was designed to test whether signatures of past pathogen exposure could be identified by cataloging public T cell receptors. Rather than using new phenotypic data, the later analysis identified candidate immune exposures from TCR beta sequences and from how often those sequences occurred across donors. The study profiled the T cell repertoires of around 700 subjects by immunosequencing and related them to cytomegalovirus serostatus. A later analysis re-examined previously published TCR beta repertoires from around 670 donors and added high-resolution HLA genotyping to investigate patterns of TCR occurrence. An earlier analysis of 587 of the donors used high-throughput TCR beta sequencing to judge whether each TCR beta V gene segment behaved as functional or pseudogenic. The number of typed donors differed by locus: about 620-640 for A, B, C, DRB1 and DQB1; 500 to 550 for DQA1; around 580 for DPA1; and 400 to 480 for DPB1. In a later genetic analysis, genome-wide SNP genotypes for about 55% of the roughly 700 donors were used, and that subset was treated as a discovery cohort. The study combined high-throughput TCR immunosequencing, statistical association of individual TCRs with disease status, and machine learning to predict cytomegalovirus infection status. Among the roughly 370 genotyped donors, more than 70% belonged to the genetic ancestry cluster associated with self-reported Caucasian donors. General findings and caveats noted by the study authors: V-gene and J-gene trimming of TCR beta chains was associated with a missense DCLRE1C variant in a later genetic analysis, and the association was replicated in an independent cohort. Because counts were too low, seventeen rarely observed V segments, including chromosome 9 orphons, were left out of the earlier analysis of approximately 580 of the donors. Most CMV-associated TCR beta chains appeared to be HLA-restricted in a later analysis, and the HLA associations seemed to be driven largely by CMV exposure. Some IMGT-functional V segments, including TRBV6-2 and TRBV6-3, could not be distinguished by the 87-base-pair reads and were therefore excluded. Linkage disequilibrium might explain the correlated functional status among segregating V segments, but an unknown experimental factor could not be ruled out. A total of 150 to 200 TCR beta chains were listed by the study as associated with cytomegalovirus. For the cohort, immune exposure information was limited to CMV serostatus. A further reported finding was that TCR beta sequences accurately predicted the HLA-A and HLA-B alleles for most subjects in the first cohort. While some public TCRs were present in many individuals, most TCR sequences turned up only very rarely across donors. The classifier was reported to diagnose cytomegalovirus status with high specificity and sensitivity in both the original and validation cohorts. Roughly uniform sequencing depth across donors was assumed in presence/absence analyses, although this assumption may not hold. A group of highly shared sequence variants was considered likely to be a technical artifact of the sequencing pipeline. In vitro tests confirmed that three of the cytomegalovirus-associated TCR beta chains recognize cytomegalovirus antigens. In a later analysis, the rate of TCR association differed among HLA loci, with DRB1 alleles having the most associated TCRs and HLA-C alleles having the fewest. When HLA alleles, especially DR and DQ, strongly co-occurred, attributing TCR associations to individual alleles was difficult. A later genetic analysis reported fewer N-insertions in productive TCRs among donors in an Asian-associated ancestry cluster than the roughly 700-donor mean. Because HLA typing was missing for some donors at each locus, association tests included only the typed subset. It was suggested by the authors that the approach could potentially be generalized to other disease states and immunological phenotypes. A later analysis associated 15,000 to 20,000 TCR beta sequences with specific HLA alleles at a false discovery rate of 0.05. This cohort had only TCR beta chains sequenced, and the lack of alpha or paired-chain data limited which features could be detected. In a later analysis, HLA-associated TCR beta chains showed more clonal expansion and lower generation probabilities than non-associated chains that were equally common. An earlier analysis of 587 of the donors showed that most TCR beta V segments appeared in productive rearrangements either about 87% or about 30% of the time, which broadly matched IMGT annotations. In a later analysis, several top co-occurrence clusters were reported to appear linked to parvovirus B19, influenza, CMV and Epstein-Barr virus.

The cohort was made up of about 610 healthy bone marrow donors. Cohort members were all nominally healthy when sampled, although unrecorded immune exposures were likely present. The donor tested CMV seronegative and was one of the 352 seronegative cohort members. A peripheral blood sample was provided by each donor, and peripheral blood mononuclear cells were used for TCR beta sequencing. Genomic DNA was extracted from the blood cell samples with the Qiagen DNeasy Blood Extraction Kit. A word on this clone: The antigen it recognizes is unknown. No much larger clone is present one base from it, and per-base qualities are unavailable.

Libraries were built with the immunoSEQ multiplex PCR assay. For the multiplex PCR, a mixture combining 60 forward primers for TCR Vbeta segments and 13 reverse primers for TCR Jbeta segments was used. The CDR3 region of rearranged TCR beta genes was amplified from genomic DNA with a multiplex PCR assay. The Illumina HiSeq System was used to sequence the amplified TCR beta libraries as 87-base-pair reads. As for the original processing: A later analysis counted approximately 74 million unique TCR beta chains across the 650 to 800 repertoires, and around 12 million of these chains were shared by at least two donors. A nearest-neighbor algorithm error-corrected the raw reads and collapsed the reads into unique sequences, merging closely related sequences to remove PCR and sequencing errors. To assign V, D and J gene segments, CDR3 sequences were aligned to IMGT reference sequences. For a sequence to be retained, at least a six-nucleotide match to both a V gene segment and a J gene segment was required. Rearrangements were called productive when the CDR3 lacked stop codons and stayed in frame with V and J; all others were non-productive. CDR3 was defined according to IMGT convention as the region running from the second conserved V-encoded cysteine to the conserved J-encoded phenylalanine. The earlier analysis of some 600 of the donors excluded sequences that lacked an unambiguous match to a single V gene segment. In an earlier analysis of approximately 550 of the donors, V segments were called functional above 56.7% productive rearrangements and were called segregating when the between-donor standard deviation exceeded 5%. To diagnose cytomegalovirus status from the catalog of TCR beta chain sequences, a statistical classification framework was built. In a later analysis, TCR nucleotide sequences were compared against IMGT/GENE-DB human TR gene sequences so that V and J genes could be assigned. A later analysis assigned CDR3 sequences and most-parsimonious VDJ recombination scenarios with the TCRdist pipeline. A later analysis defined each TCR beta chain by its CDR3 amino acid sequence plus V-gene family, and excluded reads lacking a unique V-gene family. A later analysis removed 500 to 600 highly shared, low-generation-probability nucleotide sequences to deal with suspected cross-contamination and a sequencing artifact. A later analysis calculated a clonal expansion index for each public chain from normalized within-repertoire ranks of inferred template counts. A later analysis computed generation probabilities with a VDJ recombination model fitted to out-of-frame rearrangements, and checked the results against IGoR. A later analysis scored TCR-TCR, TCR-HLA and TCR-CMV co-occurrence with hypergeometric tests, applying a repertoire-size bias correction to TCR pairs. False discovery rates were estimated in a later analysis by permuting HLA or CMV assignments 20 times. In a later analysis, co-occurring TCRs were grouped with DBSCAN, and TCRdist sequence similarity was added when clustering was performed within HLA-allele-positive subsets. Repertoires with fewer than 30,000 or more than 120,000 public chains were left out of co-occurrence clustering, as were about 5 repertoires with anomalous nucleotide sharing. Held by TCRdb, this immuneACCESS table contains in-frame sequences only and omits some clones. Under half of the omission traces to an unresolved V gene where checked; the cause of the rest is unknown. Clonal size and the V and J genes are those of that table, whereas D and trimming came from the DNA. Here the sample has approximately 120,000 clones; about 83% occur a single time. The biggest ten clones account for less than 3.5% of the sample.

Compared with germline, V lacks 5 bases and J lacks 4 bases; bases without a gene match: 7. Inclusive of the bounding cysteine and phenylalanine, the CDR3 is 15 residues long. The read is trimmed to its CDR3 DNA, 45 bases read in frame from base 1. Via the germline V gene, CDR1 is SGHVS and CDR2 FNYEAQ. What was sequenced was PBMCs. This receptor was obtained from a female donor in good health and CMV-seronegative. The rearranged segments are TRBV7-6 and TRBJ2-2; 7 junctional bases match TRBD1. The sequence in DNA is TGTGCCAGCAGCGTACAGGGACAGAGCACCGGGGAGCTGTTTTTT. Translated, this gives CASSVQGQSTGELFF.